The 25 T cell receptor beta chains presented below share a single source sample, sequenced in a study of neurological immune-mediated disorders. TCRdb analysed the 5' RACE reads with MiXCR anew, one entry per CDR3 protein. The sample holds tens of thousands of distinct CDR3 sequences, approximately 2.8% seen once. Sequencing was carried out using PBMCs. Receptors were obtained from a woman between 45 and 60 years old with multiple sclerosis.

Details on this clonotype: A much bigger clone sits one base away, suggesting this may be a read error. V and J are TRBV20-1 and TRBJ1-2, with 7 bases fitting TRBD1. J gave up 7 bases and V 7 bases, and 9 bases lay outside the gene matches. CDR3 length equals 12 residues. From germline, CDR1 is DFQATT and CDR2 SNEGSKA (reference sequence). The CDR3 bases are TGCAGTGAACCCACAGGGGCGGGTGGCTACACCTTC. The encoded protein is CSEPTGAGGYTF.

The rearrangement links TRBV20-1 to TRBJ2-5; possibly TRBD2 for D (5 bases). Looked up from germline, CDR1 is DFQATT and CDR2 is SNEGSKA (reference sequence). This CDR3 spans 12 amino acids. Trimming stripped 6 bases from V and 5 bases from J, with 13 bases between. The CDR3 loop is CSAGLTSETQYF. CDR3 nucleotides: TGCAGTGCCGGACTTACCTCGGAGACCCAGTACTTC.

This clonotype was recorded at least ten times. The V and J genes are TRBV5-1 and TRBJ2-2; D unclear. Between the trimmed V and J ends, which lost 4 bases and 8 bases, there was a span of 15 bases. The germline CDR1 and CDR2 sequences are SGHRS and YFSETQ. The CDR3 has 14 residues. The CDR3 DNA reads as TGCGCCAGCAGCCCGCCGGCCGACCAGGGGGAGCTGTTTTTT. It yields the protein CASSPPADQGELFF.

There are many counts of this clonotype. V gene TRBV5-1 combines with J gene TRBJ1-2, with 7 positions matching TRBD1. CDR1 is SGHRS and CDR2 is YFSETQ in the germline V gene. This CDR3 contains 13 residues. The trim removed 4 bases at V and 3 bases at J, leaving 3 bases unmatched. This CDR3 reads CASSHGTDYGYTF. CDR3 DNA: TGCGCCAGCAGCCACGGGACAGACTATGGCTACACCTTC. Full variable domain (rest looked up from reference TRBV5-1 and TRBJ1-2): KAGVTQTPRYLIKTRGQQVTLSCSPISGHRSVSWYQQTPGQGLQFLFEYFSETQRNKGNFPGRFSGRQFSNSRSEMNVSTLELGDSALYLCASSHGTDYGYTFGSGTRLTVV.

This clonotype has ten or more counts. The chain joins TRBV29-1 to TRBJ1-2, with 8 bases fitting TRBD1. The CDR3 spans 12 residues. The V gene's germline CDR1 is SQVTM and CDR2 ANQGSEA. The V gene end was trimmed by 7 bases and the J gene end by 5 bases; junction bases not matched to a gene: 6. The DNA of the CDR3 is TGCAGCGGAGAAACAGGGGGATATGGCTACACCTTC. It is translated as CSGETGGYGYTF.

This clonotype was found a few times. The chain has TRBV15 and TRBJ2-3; 8 nucleotides line up with TRBD2. J gave up 0 bases and V 0 bases, and 5 bases lay outside the gene matches. CDR1 is LNHNV, CDR2 YYDKDF, per germline (reference sequence). CDR3 length: 17 amino acids. The CDR3, as DNA: TGTGCCACCAGCAGAGATGGGCGGGGGGCCAGCACAGATACGCAGTATTTT. The encoded protein is CATSRDGRGASTDTQYF.

This clonotype was seen repeatedly, ten times or more. This chain links TRBV27 with TRBJ1-5, with no clear D. Trimming removed 5 bases at V and 6 bases at J, with 8 bases between. Germline V gives CDR1 MNHEY, CDR2 SMNVEV (reference sequence). This CDR3 region has 12 residues. CDR3 nucleotides: TGTGCCAGCAGTCTAACGTGTCAGCCCCAGCATTTT. The encoded protein is CASSLTCQPQHF.

The CDR3 DNA follows: TGTGCCAGCAGCTTAGCGAAGACAGACGCTTGGCAGTTCTTC. Protein sequence: CASSLAKTDAWQFF. The chain employs TRBV7-8 and TRBJ2-1; tentative D call: TRBD1 (5 bases). This CDR3 contains 14 residues. Trimming shortened V by 0 bases and J by 12 bases, and 15 bases separated the two germline ends. Looked up from germline, CDR1 is SGHVS and CDR2 is FQNEAQ.

This clonotype was counted only a few times. The chain uses TRBV30 and TRBJ1-4; D gene uncertain. Germline V lookup: CDR1 GTSNPN, CDR2 SVGIG (reference sequence). The CDR3 is 19 residues long. V was trimmed by 0 bases and J by 8 bases, leaving 28 bases between them. The CDR3 region is CAWSVPPSRTLRRLEKLFF. The DNA for the CDR3 is TGTGCCTGGAGTGTACCTCCATCCCGTACGTTACGCCGGCTGGAAAAACTGTTTTTT. Filled out from reference TRBV30 and TRBJ1-4, the complete variable domain reads SQTIHQWPATLVQPVGSPLSLECTVEGTSNPNLYWYRQAAGRGLQLLFYSVGIGQISSEVPQNLSASRPQDRQFILSSKKLLLSDSGFYLCAWSVPPSRTLRRLEKLFFGSGTQLSVL.

This clonotype has at least ten counts. DNA for the CDR3: TGTGCCAGCACCTCTGTTGACGAGCAGTACTTC. It translates to CASTSVDEQYF. V is TRBV6-6 and J is TRBJ2-7; D remains unclear. Trimming removed 7 bases from V and 5 bases from J, with 9 bases in between. The V gene's germline CDR1 is MNHNY and CDR2 SVGAGI (reference sequence). CDR3 length: 11 residues.

This clonotype was counted ten times or more. The gene calls are TRBV2 and TRBJ2-7; 8 positions match TRBD1. The CDR3 length is 13 residues. J lost 4 bases, V lost 7 bases, and 6 bases had no gene match. CDR1 is SNHLY and CDR2 is FYNNEI in the germline V gene. The CDR3 is CASIRGTGYEQYF. The CDR3 DNA is TGTGCCAGCATCAGGGGGACAGGTTACGAGCAGTACTTC.

This clonotype showed up many times. The V and J genes are TRBV20-1 and TRBJ2-5; no firm D call. CDR1 and CDR2 (germline): DFQATT, SNEGSKA (reference sequence). Trimming took 2 bases from V and 5 from J, leaving 9 bases between them. CDR3 length: 12 amino acids. The CDR3 loop is CSARRLGETQYF. The CDR3 bases are TGCAGTGCTAGACGCCTTGGGGAGACCCAGTACTTC.

This clonotype was seen many times. The rearrangement links TRBV29-1 to TRBJ1-2; D not resolved. V lost 0 bases to trimming and J lost 8 bases, with 16 bases between them. This CDR3 has 14 residues. The germline V gene encodes CDR1 SQVTM and CDR2 ANQGSEA. The CDR3 DNA reads TGCAGCGTTGAAGATCGGCAGCCGGGGAGAGGCTACACCTTC. It codes for CSVEDRQPGRGYTF.

This clonotype is medium-sized (0.01 to 0.1%). The chain uses TRBV5-1 and TRBJ2-3; possibly TRBD2 for D (6 bases). V was pared by 4 bases and J by 2 bases, with 17 bases between. Germline CDR1 and CDR2: SGHRS and YFSETQ. The CDR3 consists of 16 residues. This chain's CDR3 is CASSDGVGEDTDTQYF. The CDR3 DNA reads TGCGCCAGCAGCGATGGAGTGGGGGAGGACACAGATACGCAGTATTTT.

There are many counts of this clonotype. The chain recombines TRBV28 with TRBJ2-3; D is tentatively TRBD1 or TRBD2 (7 bases each). The CDR3 extends over 15 amino acids. CDR1 and CDR2 (germline): MDHEN, SYDVKM. V lost 5 bases and J 4 bases, leaving 16 bases between the germline ends. The CDR3 region is CASSQQGRGPDTQYF. In DNA form, the CDR3 reads TGTGCCAGCAGTCAACAGGGGAGGGGGCCAGATACGCAGTATTTT. Together with reference TRBV28 and TRBJ2-3, the CDR3 gives the full variable domain: DVKVTQSSRYLVKRTGEKVFLECVQDMDHENMFWYRQDPGLGLRLIYFSYDVKMKEKGDIPEGYSVSREKKERFSLILESASTNQTSMYLCASSQQGRGPDTQYFGPGTRLTVL.

This clonotype has at least ten counts. The chain employs TRBV5-5 and TRBJ1-2; 11 nucleotides match TRBD1. CDR3 size: 16 residues. Germline V gene lookup returns CDR1 SGHKS and CDR2 YYEKEE (reference sequence). V trimming: 0 bases; J trimming: 6 bases; junction bases outside the gene matches: 7. In DNA, the CDR3 is TGTGCCAGCAGCTTGGTTCCCGGGACAGGGGGAAATGGCTACACCTTC. Its translation: CASSLVPGTGGNGYTF.

This clonotype was recorded at least ten times. This rearrangement joins TRBV4-2 to TRBJ1-1; D is uncertain. Germline CDR1 and CDR2: LGHNA and YNFKEQ. Trimming took off 1 base at V and 1 base at J, with 7 bases between the two ends. This CDR3 is 14 amino acids long. The CDR3 coding sequence is TGTGCCAGCAGCCAAGTGCTCAAGAACACTGAAGCTTTCTTT. Amino acid sequence: CASSQVLKNTEAFF.

This clonotype occurred many times. V is TRBV20-1 and J is TRBJ1-5, with a weak D call TRBD1 (5 bases). Germline CDR1 reads DFQATT; CDR2 reads SNEGSKA (reference sequence). This CDR3 region has 13 residues. Trimming took off 2 bases at V and 3 bases at J, with 8 bases between the two ends. As DNA, the CDR3 is TGCAGTGCTAGAACCAGGGCCAATCAGCCCCAGCATTTT. As protein: CSARTRANQPQHF.

This clonotype was picked up many times. The rearrangement uses TRBV3-1 and TRBJ2-3, with TRBD2 matching 8 bases. V shed 0 bases and J 4 bases; nucleotides not matched to a gene: 15. Per the germline V gene, CDR1 is LGHDT and CDR2 is YNNKEL (reference sequence). The CDR3 runs to 19 residues. CDR3: CASSQENLPGTSSADTQYF. CDR3 DNA sequence: TGTGCCAGCAGCCAAGAGAACTTGCCCGGGACTAGTTCAGCAGATACGCAGTATTTT.

This clonotype was counted ten times or more. V gene TRBV29-1 combines with J gene TRBJ1-2; 9 nucleotides match TRBD1. The V and J ends lost 6 bases and 3 bases, in that order; junction bases with no gene match: 5. Germline CDR1 SQVTM, CDR2 ANQGSEA. The CDR3 runs 13 residues. CDR3 sequence: CSVNRGRDYGYTF. The CDR3 DNA reads as TGCAGCGTAAACAGGGGGCGAGACTATGGCTACACCTTC.

This clonotype was recorded at least ten times. The DNA for the CDR3 is TGCGCCAGCAGCTTGGTTCAGGGGAACACCGGGGAGCTGTTTTTT. Its translation: CASSLVQGNTGELFF. The J gene is TRBJ2-2, the V gene TRBV5-1, with TRBD1 as a possible D gene (5 bases). Germline V CDR1 and CDR2: SGHRS, YFSETQ. The ends were cut back, 0 bases at V and 1 base at J, with 7 bases in the middle. There are 15 residues in the CDR3.

Ten or more counts support this clonotype. The V and J genes are TRBV7-2 and TRBJ2-2; D is possibly TRBD2 (6 bases). The CDR3 has 15 residues. Germline CDR1 is SGHTA and CDR2 is FQGNSA. The CDR3 sequence is CAIRRGDFLSGELFF. Here the CDR3 DNA reads TGTGCTATCAGAAGAGGGGACTTCCTGTCCGGGGAGCTGTTTTTT.

This clonotype was found many times. The chain combines TRBV10-3 with TRBJ1-1; D gene unclear. CDR3 length: 13 amino acids. The V and J ends lost 1 base and 3 bases respectively, with 6 bases between them. CDR1 and CDR2 (germline): ENHRY, SYGVKD. The CDR3 spells CAISEWEYTEAFF. The CDR3 DNA is TGTGCCATCAGTGAGTGGGAATACACTGAAGCTTTCTTT.

This clonotype was recorded at least ten times. The chain joins TRBV5-1 to TRBJ1-1; TRBD1 is a possible D gene (5 bases). The CDR3 covers 15 residues. V was shortened by 4 bases and J by 0 bases, with 13 bases between the two germline ends. Germline V lookup: CDR1 SGHRS, CDR2 YFSETQ. The CDR3: CASSDTRGLNTEAFF. The CDR3, as DNA: TGCGCCAGCAGCGATACACGGGGCTTGAACACTGAAGCTTTCTTT.

This clonotype was detected many times. This chain connects TRBV5-1 to TRBJ2-2; 8 bases are shared with TRBD2. J lost 4 bases, V lost 4 bases, and 9 bases had no gene match. Germline CDR1 SGHRS, CDR2 YFSETQ. This CDR3 region has 16 residues. This chain's CDR3 is CASSLPSAGGTGELFF. The CDR3 coding sequence is TGCGCCAGCAGCCTCCCGTCCGCGGGGGGCACCGGGGAGCTGTTTTTT.